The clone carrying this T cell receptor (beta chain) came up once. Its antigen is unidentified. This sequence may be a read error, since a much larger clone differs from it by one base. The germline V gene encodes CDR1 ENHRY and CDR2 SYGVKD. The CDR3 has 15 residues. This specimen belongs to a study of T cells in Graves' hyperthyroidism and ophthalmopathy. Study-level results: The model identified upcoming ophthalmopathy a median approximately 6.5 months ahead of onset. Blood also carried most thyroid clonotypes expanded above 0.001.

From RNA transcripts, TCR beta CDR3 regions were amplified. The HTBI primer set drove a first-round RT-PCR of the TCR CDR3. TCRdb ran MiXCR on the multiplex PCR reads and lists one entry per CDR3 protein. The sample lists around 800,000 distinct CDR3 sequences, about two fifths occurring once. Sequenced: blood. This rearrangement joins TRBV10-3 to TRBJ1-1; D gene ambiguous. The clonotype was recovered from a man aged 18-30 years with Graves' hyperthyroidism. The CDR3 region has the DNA TGTGCCATCAGTTCGCAAGGTGGAGCGAACACTGAAGCTTCCTTT. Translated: CAISSQGGANTEASF.